This T cell receptor (beta chain) was recovered during a study of blood T cell repertoires in COVID-19. Turning to the study itself: Nucleic acid was either cDNA or gDNA, and it came from T cells, B-cell-depleted T cells, or PBMCs.

The germline gives CDR1 ENHRY, CDR2 SYGVKD. This CDR3 spans 15 amino acids. The junction had 10 bases not matched to a gene; V was cut back by 8 bases and J by 3 bases. Original analysis: The assay estimated nucleated cells by amplifying reference gene primers. Generated by immunoSEQ multiplex PCR, the TCRdb table keeps only in-frame clones and is missing some. V and J calls and clone size are given by that table; D and trimming were obtained from the DNA. The repertoire has 110,000 or so clones, about 80% of them found once; the top ten carry about 8.1%. The source is a woman between 40 and 50 years old with acute or convalescent COVID-19. J is TRBJ1-1 and V is TRBV10-3, with 9 bases matching TRBD1. The specimen was peripheral blood. The CDR3 loop is CAIRSLDRGYTEAFF. Here the CDR3 DNA reads TGTGCCATCCGATCCCTAGACAGGGGGTACACTGAAGCTTTCTTT.